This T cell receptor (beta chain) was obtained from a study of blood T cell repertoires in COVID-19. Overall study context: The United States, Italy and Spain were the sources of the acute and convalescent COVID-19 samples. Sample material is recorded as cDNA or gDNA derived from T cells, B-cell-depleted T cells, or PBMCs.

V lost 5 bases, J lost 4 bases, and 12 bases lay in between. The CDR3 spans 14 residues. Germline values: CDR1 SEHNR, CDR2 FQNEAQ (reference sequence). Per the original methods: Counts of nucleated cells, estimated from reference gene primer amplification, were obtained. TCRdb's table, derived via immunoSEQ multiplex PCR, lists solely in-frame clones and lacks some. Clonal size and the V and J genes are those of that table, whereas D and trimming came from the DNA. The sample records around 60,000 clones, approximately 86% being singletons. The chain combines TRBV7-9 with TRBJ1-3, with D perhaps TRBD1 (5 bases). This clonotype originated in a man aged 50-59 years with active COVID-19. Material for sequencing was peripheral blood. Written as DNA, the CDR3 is TGTGCCAGCAGCCCAACACAGGAGGGAAACACCATATATTTT. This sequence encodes CASSPTQEGNTIYF.